Detailed here is one T cell receptor (beta chain). Sequenced by immunoSEQ multiplex PCR; TCRdb stores in-frame clones only, minus some. There are some 150,000 clones in the sample; around four fifths occur only once, and about 3.1% lies in the top ten. These data belong to a study of blood T cell repertoires in COVID-19. CDR3 size: 16 residues. Germline assignment: CDR1 SGHVS and CDR2 FQNEAQ. Trimming removed 4 bases from V and 7 bases from J, with 23 bases in between. The chain combines TRBV7-8 with TRBJ2-7, with D tentatively TRBD2 (7 bases). The sequence derives from a woman aged 35 to 49 with active or convalescent COVID-19. The sample was peripheral blood. The CDR3 region has the DNA TGTGCCAGCAGCTCCTCAGTTGGGAGGGGGTCGAATGAGCAGTACTTC. This encodes CASSSSVGRGSNEQYF.